This is a list of T cell receptor beta chains from one sample in a study of T-cell memory formation after mild COVID-19. MiXCR was run by TCRdb on the 5' RACE reads, yielding one entry per CDR3 protein. The repertoire consists of approximately 490,000 distinct CDR3 sequences, with roughly 21% occurring once and the leading ten covering approximately 12%. Specimen: PBMCs or a T cell subset sorted from them (not recorded which). The receptors shown here come from an adult woman who had mild COVID-19 (a few samples of this study predate the infection). Cell type and time point are not known. Both conserved end residues are part of each CDR3. D genes are given only for firm matches. Clone size appears in some rows only: once, few, many, or a class for an expanded clone.

j_call v_call clone_size d_call cdr3_nt cdr3_aa
TRBJ1-2 TRBV3-1 NA NA TGTGCCAGCAGCCAAGATGGGGGGGCCCGCTCTTACGGCTACACCTTC CASSQDGGARSYGYTF
TRBJ1-6 TRBV3-1 few NA TGTGCCAGCAGCCAAGATTATCTGAGGTCACCCCTCCACTTT CASSQDYLRSPLHF
TRBJ2-3 TRBV4-2 NA TRBD2 TGTGCCAGCAGCCAAATAGCGGGAGTATTACCAGATACGCAGTATTTT CASSQIAGVLPDTQYF
TRBJ2-1 TRBV5-5 few NA TGTGCCAGCAGCTCCGAGGAGGGGGCATACGATGAGCAGTTCTTC CASSSEEGAYDEQFF
TRBJ2-3 TRBV7-9 few TRBD2 TGTGCCAGCAGCTTTTTAGCGGGACCGGCGGTAGATACGCAGTATTTT CASSFLAGPAVDTQYF
TRBJ1-1 TRBV7-9 many NA TGTGCCAGCACCGAAGTCGGGGGAGCCACTGAAGCTTTCTTT CASTEVGGATEAFF
TRBJ2-3 TRBV29-1 NA TRBD2 TGCAGCGTACGGCCCCAGGGACTAGCGGAAGGGGATACGCAGTATTTT CSVRPQGLAEGDTQYF
TRBJ2-7 TRBV24-1 NA NA TGTGCCACCAGTGACAGCGGGCGCGACGAGCAGTACTTC CATSDSGRDEQYF
TRBJ2-7 TRBV7-2 NA TRBD2 TGTGCCAGCAGCTTAGTACGGGAGGCCATGTACGAGCAGTACTTC CASSLVREAMYEQYF
TRBJ2-3 TRBV25-1 NA NA TGTGCCAGCAGTGAAGAGGGATATACGCAGTATTTT CASSEEGYTQYF
TRBJ2-3 TRBV29-1 few TRBD2 TGCAGCATTCGGGGCCGGGGGGTTCAAGATACGCAGTATTTT CSIRGRGVQDTQYF
TRBJ2-7 TRBV7-9 NA NA TGTGCCAGCAGCACCCAAAGGGGGGAGCAGTACTTC CASSTQRGEQYF
TRBJ1-1 TRBV7-9 many TRBD1 TGTGCCAGCAGCCTAATATCCGGGACAGGGGTCCGGCCTTTCTTT CASSLISGTGVRPFF
TRBJ2-7 TRBV6-5 many TRBD1 TGTGCCAGCAGTTACTCGGGGACAGGGTCCTACGAGCAGTACTTC CASSYSGTGSYEQYF
TRBJ1-1 TRBV4-1 NA TRBD1 TGCGCCAGCAGCCAAGGGACAGGGGTGTACACTGAAGCTTTCTTT CASSQGTGVYTEAFF
TRBJ1-5 TRBV19 NA TRBD1 TGTGCCAGCCAAGGACAGGGAAGGCAGCCCCAGCATTTT CASQGQGRQPQHF
TRBJ2-1 TRBV12-3/TRBV12-4 NA NA TGTGCCAGCAGTTTCGGAGGGAACGCTGCCTACAATGAGCAGTTCTTC CASSFGGNAAYNEQFF
TRBJ2-1 TRBV7-8 NA TRBD2 TGTGCCAGCAGCTTAGAGGGGGGACTAGCGGTCAATGAGCAGTTCTTC CASSLEGGLAVNEQFF
TRBJ1-2 TRBV19 few NA TGTGCCAGTAGACAGACAGGAAAACACAACTATGGCTACACCTTC CASRQTGKHNYGYTF
TRBJ2-3 TRBV4-1 NA NA TGCGCCAGCAGCCAAGGTGGCCAGACATTACTGACAGATACGCAGTATTTT CASSQGGQTLLTDTQYF
TRBJ2-1 TRBV7-8 many TRBD2 TGTGCCAGCAGCTTAACTAGCGGGAGTTGGTATGAGCAGTTCTTC CASSLTSGSWYEQFF
TRBJ2-7 TRBV6-5 NA TRBD1 TGTGCCAGCAGCAGAGGACAGGGGATCTACGAGCAGTACTTC CASSRGQGIYEQYF
TRBJ2-2 TRBV11-2 few NA TGTGCCAGCCGCGGTTTTTCCGGGACGTACACCGGGGAGCTGTTTTTT CASRGFSGTYTGELFF
TRBJ1-2 TRBV12-3/TRBV12-4 few NA TGTGCCAGCAGTTTCTGGGGGCGGGCGGACTATGGCTACACCTTC CASSFWGRADYGYTF
TRBJ2-1 TRBV7-9 NA NA TGTGCCAGCAGCCTGACTGGGGCCGCCGGTGAGCAGTTCTTC CASSLTGAAGEQFF
TRBJ2-1 TRBV19 NA TRBD2 TGTGCCAGTAGTGCCCGGACTAGCGGCGGACTAACCTACAATGAGCAGTTCTTC CASSARTSGGLTYNEQFF
TRBJ2-7 TRBV12-3/TRBV12-4 few NA TGTGCCAGCAGTTCCCCCTCAGGGCCCTCGGACGAGCAGTACTTC CASSSPSGPSDEQYF
TRBJ2-2 TRBV6-1 NA TRBD2 TGTGCCAGCAGTCCGCGGACTAGCGGCGACACCGGGGAGCTGTTTTTT CASSPRTSGDTGELFF
TRBJ2-1 TRBV7-8 NA TRBD1 TGTGCCAGCAGCTCGGGACAGCTTACGTTCTTC CASSSGQLTFF
TRBJ2-5 TRBV7-3 few TRBD1 TGTGCCAGCAGACGTCTTCCGGGACAGGGACACTTTGTAACCCAGTACTTC CASRRLPGQGHFVTQYF
TRBJ2-3 TRBV3-1 NA TRBD2 TGTGCCAGCAGCTCGGGACTAGCGACCACAGATACGCAGTATTTT CASSSGLATTDTQYF
TRBJ1-1 TRBV20-1 NA NA TGCAGTGCTAGCAGTGGGGGGCACACTGAAGCTTTCTTT CSASSGGHTEAFF
TRBJ2-6 TRBV4-1 NA NA TGCGCCAGCAGCCAAGAGGGTTACTCTGGGGCCAACGTCCTGACTTTC CASSQEGYSGANVLTF
TRBJ2-7 TRBV20-1 few NA TGCAGTGCTAGAGCGCAGGATTTAGCGGTATCCTACGAGCAGTACTTC CSARAQDLAVSYEQYF
TRBJ2-1 TRBV5-1 few TRBD2 TGCGCCAGCAGCGAGGACCTAGCGGTAGTAACCGATGAGCAGTTCTTC CASSEDLAVVTDEQFF
TRBJ2-1 TRBV11-2 NA TRBD1 TGTGCCAGCAGCCCCGACAGGGGAAGAGGGAATGAGCAGTTCTTC CASSPDRGRGNEQFF
TRBJ2-6 TRBV7-9 NA TRBD2 TGTGCCAGCAGCTTACTAGCGGGAGAATCCGGGGCCAACGTCCTGACTTTC CASSLLAGESGANVLTF
TRBJ2-7 TRBV29-1 few NA TGCAGCGTTGCAGGGGGCGAGGCTAGCGGGACACCCTACGAGCAGTACTTC CSVAGGEASGTPYEQYF
TRBJ2-7 TRBV7-2 many NA TGTGCCAGCAGCTTAGGAGTGGCATCCTACGAGCAGTACTTC CASSLGVASYEQYF
TRBJ1-3 TRBV5-1 few NA TGCGCCAGCAGCTTCGACAACGGAAACACCATATATTTT CASSFDNGNTIYF
TRBJ2-5 TRBV6-6 NA TRBD2 TGTGCCAGCAGCCACCCGGGAGGGGCGCAGTACTTC CASSHPGGAQYF
TRBJ2-2 TRBV24-1 few NA TGTGCCACCGGGTCCCCCTCGGGCACCGGGGAGCTGTTTTTT CATGSPSGTGELFF
TRBJ2-2 TRBV12-3/TRBV12-4 few TRBD2 TGTGCCAGCAGTCTACAGCGGGGGGCCGGGGAGCTGTTTTTT CASSLQRGAGELFF
TRBJ2-1 TRBV18 NA NA TGTGCCAGCTCACCTCAGAATGGGAATGAGCAGTTCTTC CASSPQNGNEQFF
TRBJ2-7 TRBV18 NA TRBD1 TGTGCCAGCTCACCACGGGACAGGAAACTATACGAGCAGTACTTC CASSPRDRKLYEQYF
TRBJ2-1 TRBV7-9 many TRBD2 TGTGCCAGCAGCTTGCGTAGCGGGAGTCGCGATGAGCAGTTCTTC CASSLRSGSRDEQFF